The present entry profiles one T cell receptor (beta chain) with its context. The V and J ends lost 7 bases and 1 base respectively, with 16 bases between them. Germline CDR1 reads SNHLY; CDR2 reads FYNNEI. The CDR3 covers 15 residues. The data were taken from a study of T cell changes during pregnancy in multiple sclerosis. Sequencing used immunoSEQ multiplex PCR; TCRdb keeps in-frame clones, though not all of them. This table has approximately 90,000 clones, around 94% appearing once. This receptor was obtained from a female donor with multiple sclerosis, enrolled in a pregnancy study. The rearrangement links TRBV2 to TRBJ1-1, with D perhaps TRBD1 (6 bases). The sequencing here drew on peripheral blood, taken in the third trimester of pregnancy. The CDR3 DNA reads TGTGCCAGCACCCCGAGGGCAGGGGCGAACACTGAAGCTTTCTTT. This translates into CASTPRAGANTEAFF.